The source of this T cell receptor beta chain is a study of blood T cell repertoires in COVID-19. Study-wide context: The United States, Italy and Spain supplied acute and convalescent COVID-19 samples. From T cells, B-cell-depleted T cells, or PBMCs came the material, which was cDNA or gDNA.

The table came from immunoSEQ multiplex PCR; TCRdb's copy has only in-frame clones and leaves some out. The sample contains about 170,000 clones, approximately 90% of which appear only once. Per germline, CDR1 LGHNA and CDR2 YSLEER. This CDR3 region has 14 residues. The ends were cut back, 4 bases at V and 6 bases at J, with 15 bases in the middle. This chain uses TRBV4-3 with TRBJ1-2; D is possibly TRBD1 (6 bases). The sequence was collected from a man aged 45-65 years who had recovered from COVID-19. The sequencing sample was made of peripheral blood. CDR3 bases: TGCGCCAGCAGCCCGGCACAGGGTTCGGATGGCTACACCTTC. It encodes CASSPAQGSDGYTF.